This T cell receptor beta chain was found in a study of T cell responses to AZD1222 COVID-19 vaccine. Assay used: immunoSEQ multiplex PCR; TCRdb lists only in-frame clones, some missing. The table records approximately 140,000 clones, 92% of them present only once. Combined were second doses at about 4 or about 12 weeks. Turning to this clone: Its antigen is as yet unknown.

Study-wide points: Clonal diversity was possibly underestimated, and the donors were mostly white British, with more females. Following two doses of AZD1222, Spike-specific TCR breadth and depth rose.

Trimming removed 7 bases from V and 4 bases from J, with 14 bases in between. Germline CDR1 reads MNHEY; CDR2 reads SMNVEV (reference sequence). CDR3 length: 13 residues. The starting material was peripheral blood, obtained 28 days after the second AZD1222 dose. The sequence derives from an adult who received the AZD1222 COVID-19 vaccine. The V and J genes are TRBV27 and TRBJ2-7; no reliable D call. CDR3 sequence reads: CASTTRNRYEQYF. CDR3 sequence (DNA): TGTGCCAGCACCACCCGGAACAGATACGAGCAGTACTTC.